Listed below are T cell receptor beta chains from one sample, sequenced in a study of control samples from healthy donors and cancer patients. The assay was immunoSEQ multiplex PCR, and TCRdb's table has in-frame clones only and misses some. The profile covers under 450,000 clones, with approximately 92% appearing a single time and 6% to 7% taken by the ten largest. The sample consisted of PBMCs. Receptor source: a man aged 35 to 55 with head and neck cancer. Both conserved end residues are part of each CDR3. D genes are given only for firm matches. Size is omitted from some rows. Given values are once, few, many or a class for expanded clones.

CDR3: CASSGGPGQPYEQYF
DNA: TGTGCCAGTAGTGGGGGACCGGGACAACCTTACGAGCAGTACTTC
V: TRBV19
size: once
length: 15
D: NA
J: TRBJ2-7

CDR3: CASSPRQGANEQYF
DNA: TGTGCCAGCAGCCCAAGACAGGGGGCCAACGAGCAGTACTTC
V: TRBV5-4
size: NA
length: 14
D: TRBD1
J: TRBJ2-7

CDR3: CASSQATGGGYTF
DNA: TGCGCCAGCAGCCAAGCTACTGGAGGAGGCTACACCTTC
V: TRBV4-3
size: NA
length: 13
D: NA
J: TRBJ1-2

CDR3: CASSRQGRSGELFF
DNA: TGTGCCAGCTCACGTCAAGGGCGTTCCGGGGAGCTGTTTTTT
V: TRBV18
size: NA
length: 14
D: NA
J: TRBJ2-2

CDR3: CSELAGGNYNEQFF
DNA: TGCAGCGAACTAGCGGGGGGAAATTACAATGAGCAGTTCTTC
V: TRBV29-1
size: NA
length: 14
D: TRBD2
J: TRBJ2-1

CDR3: CAWSEHFNQPQHF
DNA: TGTGCCTGGAGTGAACACTTCAATCAGCCCCAGCATTTT
V: TRBV30
size: NA
length: 13
D: NA
J: TRBJ1-5

CDR3: CSVEVQLNTEAFF
DNA: TGCAGCGTTGAGGTACAGCTAAACACTGAAGCTTTCTTT
V: TRBV29-1
size: NA
length: 13
D: NA
J: TRBJ1-1

CDR3: CASSTGDPGNTIYF
DNA: TGTGCCAGTAGTACAGGGGACCCTGGAAACACCATATATTTT
V: TRBV19
size: NA
length: 14
D: NA
J: TRBJ1-3

CDR3: CASSLRREGHEQYF
DNA: TGTGCCAGCAGCTTACGCAGGGAAGGCCACGAGCAGTACTTC
V: TRBV7-9
size: NA
length: 14
D: NA
J: TRBJ2-7

CDR3: CASSLQGIDEQYF
DNA: TGTGCCAGCAGTTTGCAGGGGATCGACGAGCAGTACTTC
V: TRBV12-3/TRBV12-4
size: NA
length: 13
D: NA
J: TRBJ2-7

CDR3: CASSYTGTGGSYEQYF
DNA: TGTGCCAGCAGCTACACCGGGACAGGGGGTTCCTACGAGCAGTACTTC
V: TRBV7-2
size: few
length: 16
D: TRBD1
J: TRBJ2-7

CDR3: CASSINYRGYDQPQHF
DNA: TGTGCCAGTAGTATTAACTACAGGGGTTACGATCAGCCCCAGCATTTT
V: TRBV19
size: NA
length: 16
D: TRBD1
J: TRBJ1-5

CDR3: CASSPQTGSFTEAFF
DNA: TGTGCCAGCAGCCCCCAGACAGGGTCGTTCACTGAAGCTTTCTTT
V: TRBV9
size: NA
length: 15
D: TRBD1
J: TRBJ1-1

CDR3: CASTFPQGRTGELFF
DNA: TGTGCCAGCACCTTCCCCCAGGGACGGACCGGGGAGCTGTTTTTT
V: TRBV11-2
size: NA
length: 15
D: NA
J: TRBJ2-2

CDR3: CASSSSGSYNSPLHF
DNA: TGTGCCAGCAGCTCCTCCGGGTCCTATAATTCACCCCTCCACTTT
V: TRBV5-5
size: NA
length: 15
D: NA
J: TRBJ1-6

CDR3: CASSQVLVIPLHF
DNA: TGCGCCAGCAGCCAAGTTCTCGTCATCCCCCTCCACTTT
V: TRBV4-1
size: few
length: 13
D: NA
J: TRBJ1-6

CDR3: CATSDSRTSGPTDTQYF
DNA: TGTGCCACCAGTGATTCGCGGACTAGCGGTCCCACAGATACGCAGTATTTT
V: TRBV24-1
size: NA
length: 17
D: TRBD2
J: TRBJ2-3

CDR3: CASSLGPGLAAYNEQFF
DNA: TGCGCCAGCAGCTTGGGTCCGGGACTAGCGGCCTACAATGAGCAGTTCTTC
V: TRBV5-1
size: NA
length: 17
D: TRBD2
J: TRBJ2-1

CDR3: CASSQHRPGQWSYEQYF
DNA: TGTGCCAGCAGCCAACATAGACCGGGACAGTGGTCCTACGAGCAGTACTTC
V: TRBV14
size: NA
length: 17
D: TRBD1
J: TRBJ2-7

CDR3: CASSFWGSGNTIYF
DNA: TGTGCCAGCAGCTTCTGGGGCTCTGGAAACACCATATATTTT
V: TRBV7-2
size: NA
length: 14
D: NA
J: TRBJ1-3

CDR3: CAISPKRDSGAHEQYF
DNA: TGTGCCATCAGCCCAAAAAGGGACTCAGGGGCCCACGAGCAGTACTTC
V: TRBV10-3
size: NA
length: 16
D: NA
J: TRBJ2-7

CDR3: CASSYSGEGANEKLFF
DNA: TGTGCCAGCAGTTACTCAGGGGAGGGAGCGAATGAAAAACTGTTTTTT
V: TRBV6-6
size: NA
length: 16
D: NA
J: TRBJ1-4

CDR3: CASRIPGQGAWNEQFF
DNA: TGTGCCAGCAGAATTCCGGGACAGGGGGCATGGAATGAGCAGTTCTTC
V: TRBV28
size: NA
length: 16
D: TRBD1
J: TRBJ2-1

CDR3: CASSVRGSYEQYF
DNA: TGTGCCAGCAGCGTGCGGGGCTCCTACGAGCAGTACTTC
V: TRBV5-4
size: NA
length: 13
D: NA
J: TRBJ2-7

CDR3: CASSQEQGGSYGYTF
DNA: TGTGCCAGCAGCCAAGAACAGGGAGGAAGCTATGGCTACACCTTC
V: TRBV3-1/TRBV3-2
size: NA
length: 15
D: NA
J: TRBJ1-2

CDR3: CASSTFGQAKETQYF
DNA: TGTGCCAGCAGCACCTTTGGACAGGCCAAAGAGACCCAGTACTTC
V: TRBV6-2/TRBV6-3
size: NA
length: 15
D: TRBD1
J: TRBJ2-5

CDR3: CASSSLTGGAQETQYF
DNA: TGTGCCAGCAGCTCCTTGACAGGGGGCGCGCAAGAGACCCAGTACTTC
V: TRBV5-6
size: NA
length: 16
D: TRBD1
J: TRBJ2-5

CDR3: CASSWGTNQPQHF
DNA: TGTGCCAGCAGTTGGGGCACCAATCAGCCCCAGCATTTT
V: TRBV27
size: NA
length: 13
D: NA
J: TRBJ1-5

CDR3: CASSLAGGSGANVLTF
DNA: TGTGCCAGCAGCTTAGCGGGCGGGAGTGGGGCCAACGTCCTGACTTTC
V: TRBV7-6
size: once
length: 16
D: TRBD2
J: TRBJ2-6

CDR3: CASRPGAHGQNYEQYF
DNA: TGTGCCAGCCGGCCCGGGGCGCACGGCCAGAACTACGAGCAGTACTTC
V: TRBV7-8
size: NA
length: 16
D: NA
J: TRBJ2-7

CDR3: CAGNGGDEQYF
DNA: TGTGCCGGCAACGGAGGGGACGAGCAGTACTTC
V: TRBV6-6
size: NA
length: 11
D: NA
J: TRBJ2-7

CDR3: CASSPPPGLVAYEQYF
DNA: TGTGCCAGCAGCCCTCCACCGGGACTAGTCGCCTACGAGCAGTACTTC
V: TRBV11-2
size: NA
length: 16
D: TRBD2
J: TRBJ2-7

CDR3: CAWSVIRGAVHF
DNA: TGTGCCTGGAGTGTAATACGGGGGGCGGTCCACTTT
V: TRBV30
size: NA
length: 12
D: NA
J: TRBJ1-6

CDR3: CASSLDLWGGQPQHF
DNA: TGTGCCAGCAGCTTAGATCTGTGGGGAGGGCAGCCCCAGCATTTT
V: TRBV11-2
size: NA
length: 15
D: NA
J: TRBJ1-5

CDR3: CASSGYRDRIEAFF
DNA: TGTGCCAGCAGTGGCTACAGGGATAGGATTGAAGCTTTCTTT
V: TRBV27
size: NA
length: 14
D: NA
J: TRBJ1-1

CDR3: CASSYEEYTEAFF
DNA: TGTGCCAGCAGTTACGAGGAGTACACTGAAGCTTTCTTT
V: TRBV6-5
size: NA
length: 13
D: NA
J: TRBJ1-1

CDR3: CPRDRTISGANVLTF
DNA: TGCCCTAGGGACAGGACGATCTCTGGGGCCAACGTCCTGACTTTC
V: TRBV4-1
size: NA
length: 15
D: TRBD1
J: TRBJ2-6

CDR3: CASSWGQGTNQPQHF
DNA: TGTGCCAGCAGTTGGGGACAGGGGACCAATCAGCCCCAGCATTTT
V: TRBV28
size: NA
length: 15
D: TRBD1
J: TRBJ1-5

CDR3: CATSEPTGPAGQETQYF
DNA: TGTGCCACCAGTGAACCGACAGGACCAGCGGGACAAGAGACCCAGTACTTC
V: TRBV24-1
size: NA
length: 17
D: NA
J: TRBJ2-5

CDR3: CASSESRGPNSPLHF
DNA: TGCGCCAGCAGTGAGTCGAGGGGGCCAAATTCACCCCTCCACTTT
V: TRBV10-1
size: NA
length: 15
D: TRBD1
J: TRBJ1-6

CDR3: CASGFAGTGGKKSSYEQYF
DNA: TGTGCTAGTGGTTTCGCCGGGACAGGGGGGAAGAAGAGCTCCTACGAGCAGTACTTC
V: TRBV12-5
size: NA
length: 19
D: TRBD1
J: TRBJ2-7